The clone carrying this TCR beta chain was observed once. The antigen is undetermined. This specimen comes from a study of cytomegalovirus exposure and HLA in healthy donors. Study in general: A prior study identified 117 million unique TCR beta sequences from roughly 170 million T cells. Study observations and caveats: Researchers left out some V segments, among them TRBV6-2 and TRBV6-3, as indistinguishable. Reports state that TCR beta sequences accurately predicted most subjects' HLA-A and HLA-B alleles. Earlier results showed most TCR beta V segments being productive about 87% or about 30% of the time.

Germline lookup yields CDR1 LNHNV and CDR2 YYDKDF (reference sequence). The CDR3 contains 13 residues. Trimming shortened V by 5 bases and J by 3 bases, and 7 bases separated the two germline ends. 13 Jbeta primers and 60 Vbeta primers were used for the PCR. Measured with immunoSEQ multiplex PCR; TCRdb has only the in-frame clones, and not every one. This table holds 150,000 to 200,000 clones, approximately 86% found once. The rearrangement uses TRBV15 and TRBJ2-2; D ambiguous. This TCR came from a woman aged 18-30 years in good health and CMV-seronegative. The specimen was PBMCs. The DNA for the CDR3 is TGTGCCACCAGCGGAGCCTACACCGGGGAGCTGTTTTTT. It is translated as CATSGAYTGELFF.